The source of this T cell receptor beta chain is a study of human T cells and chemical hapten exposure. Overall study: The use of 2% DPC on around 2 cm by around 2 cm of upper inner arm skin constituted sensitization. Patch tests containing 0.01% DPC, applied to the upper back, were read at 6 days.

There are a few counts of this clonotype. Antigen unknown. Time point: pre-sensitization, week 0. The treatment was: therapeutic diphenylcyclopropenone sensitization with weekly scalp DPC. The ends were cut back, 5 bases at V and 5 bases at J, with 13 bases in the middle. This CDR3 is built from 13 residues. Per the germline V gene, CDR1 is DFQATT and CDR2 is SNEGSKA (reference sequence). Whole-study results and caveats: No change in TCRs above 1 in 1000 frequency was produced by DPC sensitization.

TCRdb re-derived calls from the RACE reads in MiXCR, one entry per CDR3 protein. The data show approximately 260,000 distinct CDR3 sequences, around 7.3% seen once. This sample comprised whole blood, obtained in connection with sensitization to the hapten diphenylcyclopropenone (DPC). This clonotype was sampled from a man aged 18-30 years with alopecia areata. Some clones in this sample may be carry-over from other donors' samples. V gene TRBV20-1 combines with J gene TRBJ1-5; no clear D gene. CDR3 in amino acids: CSASKPSDQPQHF. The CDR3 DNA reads TGCAGTGCTTCCAAACCCTCTGATCAGCCCCAGCATTTT.